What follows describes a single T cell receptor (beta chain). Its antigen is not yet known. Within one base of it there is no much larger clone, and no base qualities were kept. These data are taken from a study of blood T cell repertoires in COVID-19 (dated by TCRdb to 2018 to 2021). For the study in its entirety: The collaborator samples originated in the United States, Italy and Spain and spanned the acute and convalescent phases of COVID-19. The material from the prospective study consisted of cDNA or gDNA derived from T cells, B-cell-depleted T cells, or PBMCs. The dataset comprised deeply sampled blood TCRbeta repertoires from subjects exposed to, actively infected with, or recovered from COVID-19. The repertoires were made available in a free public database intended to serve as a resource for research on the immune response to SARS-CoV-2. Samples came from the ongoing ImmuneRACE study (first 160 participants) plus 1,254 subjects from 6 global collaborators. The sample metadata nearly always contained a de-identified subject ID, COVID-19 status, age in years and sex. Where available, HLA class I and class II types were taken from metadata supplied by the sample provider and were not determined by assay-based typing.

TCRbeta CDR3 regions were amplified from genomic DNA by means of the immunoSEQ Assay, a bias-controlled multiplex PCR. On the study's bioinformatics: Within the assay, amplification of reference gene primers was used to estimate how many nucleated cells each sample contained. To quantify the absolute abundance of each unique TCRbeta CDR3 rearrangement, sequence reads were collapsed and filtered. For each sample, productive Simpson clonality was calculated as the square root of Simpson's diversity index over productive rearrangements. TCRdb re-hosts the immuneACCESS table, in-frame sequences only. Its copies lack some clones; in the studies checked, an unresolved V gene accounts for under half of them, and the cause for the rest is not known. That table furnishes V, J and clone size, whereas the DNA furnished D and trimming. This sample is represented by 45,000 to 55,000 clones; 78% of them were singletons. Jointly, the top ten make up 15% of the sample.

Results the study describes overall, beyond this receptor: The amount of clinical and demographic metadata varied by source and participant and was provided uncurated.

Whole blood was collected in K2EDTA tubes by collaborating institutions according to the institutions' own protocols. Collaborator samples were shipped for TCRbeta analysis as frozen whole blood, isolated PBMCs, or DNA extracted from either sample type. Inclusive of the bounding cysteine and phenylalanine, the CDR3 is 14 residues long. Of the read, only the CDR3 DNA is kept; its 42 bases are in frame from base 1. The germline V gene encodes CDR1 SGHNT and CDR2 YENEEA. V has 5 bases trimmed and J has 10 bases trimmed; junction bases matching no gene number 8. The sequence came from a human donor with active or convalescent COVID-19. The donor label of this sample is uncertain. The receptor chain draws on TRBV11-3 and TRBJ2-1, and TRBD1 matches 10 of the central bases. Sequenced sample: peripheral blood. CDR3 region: CASSAPGQGNEQFF. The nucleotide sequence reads TGTGCCAGCAGCGCCCCGGGACAGGGGAACGAGCAGTTCTTC.